Reported below is one T cell receptor (beta chain). Libraries of TCR beta came from iRepertoire HTBI primers plus Arm-PCR of CDR3 regions. TCRdb itself ran the multiplex PCR reads through MiXCR, one entry per CDR3 protein. In the table there are more than 650,000 distinct CDR3 sequences, 30% of which are singletons. This entry comes from a study of regulatory T cells in long-lasting Graves disease. As for the study in general: Over 5 years of antithyroid drugs plus positive TSH receptor antibodies defined persistent Graves' disease.

The CDR3 spans 13 residues. The ends were cut back, 3 bases at V and 2 bases at J, with 11 bases in the middle. The germline V gene encodes CDR1 SQVTM and CDR2 ANQGSEA. Stated time point: persistent/refractory GD, antithyroid drugs over 5 years with positive TRAb. After RNA was extracted from PBMCs, the TCR library was made from it. EDTA tubes were used for drawing 8.5 to 9.5 milliliters of peripheral blood. The TCR comes from a female donor with Graves disease. The chain carries TRBV29-1 and TRBJ2-7; a possible D gene is TRBD2 (6 bases). The input for sequencing was peripheral blood mononuclear cells (PBMCs), taken when the disease was refractory, from a patient treated with antithyroid drugs. CDR3 coding DNA: TGCAGCGTTGATGTGGAGGGAGCCTACGAGCAGTACTTC. Translating gives CSVDVEGAYEQYF.